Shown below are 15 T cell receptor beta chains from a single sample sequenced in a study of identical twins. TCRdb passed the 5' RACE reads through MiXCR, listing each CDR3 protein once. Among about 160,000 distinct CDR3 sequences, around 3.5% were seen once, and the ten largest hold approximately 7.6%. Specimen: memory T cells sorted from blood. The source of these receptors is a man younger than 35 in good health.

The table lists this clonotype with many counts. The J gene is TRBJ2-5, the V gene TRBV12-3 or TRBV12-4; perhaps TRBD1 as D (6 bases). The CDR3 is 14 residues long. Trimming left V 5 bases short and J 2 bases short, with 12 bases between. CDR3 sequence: CASSTGQSQETQYF. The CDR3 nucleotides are TGTGCCAGCAGTACAGGACAGTCTCAAGAGACCCAGTACTTC.

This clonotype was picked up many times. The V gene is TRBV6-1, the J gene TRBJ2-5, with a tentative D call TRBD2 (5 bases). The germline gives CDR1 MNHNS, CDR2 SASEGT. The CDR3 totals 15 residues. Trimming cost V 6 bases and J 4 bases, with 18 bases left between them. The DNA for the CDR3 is TGTGCCAGCAGCCTGGACTCGCTAGCAGGAGAGACCCAGTACTTC. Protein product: CASSLDSLAGETQYF.

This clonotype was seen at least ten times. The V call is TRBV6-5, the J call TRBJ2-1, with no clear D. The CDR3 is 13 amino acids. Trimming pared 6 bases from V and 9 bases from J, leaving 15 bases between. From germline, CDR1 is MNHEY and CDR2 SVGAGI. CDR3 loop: CASSLFENSEQFF. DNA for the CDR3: TGTGCCAGCAGCCTTTTCGAGAACTCTGAGCAGTTCTTC.

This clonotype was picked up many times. CDR3 coding DNA: TGTGCCATCAGCGCCGGGACTACCACAGATACGCAGTATTTT. Translating it yields CAISAGTTTDTQYF. The chain is built from TRBV10-3 and TRBJ2-3; 7 bases map to TRBD2. The junction had 5 bases not matched to a gene; V was cut back by 6 bases and J by 2 bases. This CDR3 comprises 14 residues. Per germline, CDR1 ENHRY and CDR2 SYGVKD.

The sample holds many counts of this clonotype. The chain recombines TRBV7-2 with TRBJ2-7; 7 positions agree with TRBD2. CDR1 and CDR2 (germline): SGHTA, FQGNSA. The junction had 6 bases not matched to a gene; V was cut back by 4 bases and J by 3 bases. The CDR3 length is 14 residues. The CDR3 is CASSSRSGDYEQYF. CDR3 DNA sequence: TGTGCCAGCAGCTCTAGGAGCGGGGACTACGAGCAGTACTTC.

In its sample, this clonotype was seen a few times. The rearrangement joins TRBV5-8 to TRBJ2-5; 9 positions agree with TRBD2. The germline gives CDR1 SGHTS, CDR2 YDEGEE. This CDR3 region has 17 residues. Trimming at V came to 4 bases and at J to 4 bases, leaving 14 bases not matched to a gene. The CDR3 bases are TGTGCCAGCAGCGAATGGGCACTAGCGGGTCAGGGAGAGACCCAGTACTTC. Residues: CASSEWALAGQGETQYF.

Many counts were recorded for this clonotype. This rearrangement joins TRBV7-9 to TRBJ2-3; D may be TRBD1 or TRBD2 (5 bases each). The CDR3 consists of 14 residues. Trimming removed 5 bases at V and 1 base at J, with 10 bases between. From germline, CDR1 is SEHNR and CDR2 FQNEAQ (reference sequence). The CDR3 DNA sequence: TGTGCCAGCAGCGAGGGGTGGGGCACAGATACGCAGTATTTT. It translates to CASSEGWGTDTQYF.

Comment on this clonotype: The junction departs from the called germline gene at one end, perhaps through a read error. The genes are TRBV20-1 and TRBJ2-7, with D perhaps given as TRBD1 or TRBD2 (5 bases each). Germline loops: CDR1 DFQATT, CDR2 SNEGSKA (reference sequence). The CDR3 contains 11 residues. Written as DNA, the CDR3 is TGCAGTGCAACCTGGGACCACGAGCAGTGCTTC. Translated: CSATWDHEQCF.

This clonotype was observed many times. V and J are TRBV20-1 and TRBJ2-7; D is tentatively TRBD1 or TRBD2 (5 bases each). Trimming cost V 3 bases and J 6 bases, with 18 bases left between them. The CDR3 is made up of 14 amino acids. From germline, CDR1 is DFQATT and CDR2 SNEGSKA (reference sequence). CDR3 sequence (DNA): TGCAGTGCTAGTCGGCCCGGGGCTGTAGGCGAGCAGTACTTC. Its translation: CSASRPGAVGEQYF.

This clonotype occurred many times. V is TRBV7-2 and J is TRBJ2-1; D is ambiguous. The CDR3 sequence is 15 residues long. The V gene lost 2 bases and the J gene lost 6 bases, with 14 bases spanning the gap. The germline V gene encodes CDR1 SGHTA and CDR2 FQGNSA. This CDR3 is CASSLTVGYSNEQFF. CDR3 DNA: TGTGCCAGCAGCTTAACTGTGGGCTACAGCAATGAGCAGTTCTTC.

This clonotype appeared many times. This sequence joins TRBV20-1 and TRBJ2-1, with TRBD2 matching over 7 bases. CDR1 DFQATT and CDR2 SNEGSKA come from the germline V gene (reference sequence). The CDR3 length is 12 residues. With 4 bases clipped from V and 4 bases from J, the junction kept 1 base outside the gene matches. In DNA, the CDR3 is TGCAGTGCTACCGGGGGGTACAATGAGCAGTTCTTC. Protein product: CSATGGYNEQFF.

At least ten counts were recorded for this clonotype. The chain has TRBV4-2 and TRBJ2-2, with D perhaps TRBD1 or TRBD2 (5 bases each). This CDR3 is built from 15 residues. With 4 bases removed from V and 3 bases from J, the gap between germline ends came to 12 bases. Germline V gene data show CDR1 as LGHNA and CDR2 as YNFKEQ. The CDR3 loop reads CASSLGTVDTGELFF. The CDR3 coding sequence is TGTGCCAGCAGCCTCGGGACGGTCGACACCGGGGAGCTGTTTTTT.

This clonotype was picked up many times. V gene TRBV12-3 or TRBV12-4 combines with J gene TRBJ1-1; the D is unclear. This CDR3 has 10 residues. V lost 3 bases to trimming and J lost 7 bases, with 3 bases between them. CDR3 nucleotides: TGTGCCAGCAGTTTGAATGAAGCTTTCTTT. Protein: CASSLNEAFF.

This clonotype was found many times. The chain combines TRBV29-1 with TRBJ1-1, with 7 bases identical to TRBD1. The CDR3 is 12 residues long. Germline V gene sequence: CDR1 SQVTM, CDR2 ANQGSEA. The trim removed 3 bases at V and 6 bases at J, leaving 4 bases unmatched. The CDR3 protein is CSVETGRSEAFF. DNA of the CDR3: TGCAGCGTTGAGACAGGGAGGTCTGAAGCTTTCTTT.

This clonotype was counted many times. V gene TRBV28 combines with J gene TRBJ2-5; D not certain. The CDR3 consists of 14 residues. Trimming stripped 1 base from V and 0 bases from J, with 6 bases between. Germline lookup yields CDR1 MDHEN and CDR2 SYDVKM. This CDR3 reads CASSLFVNQETQYF. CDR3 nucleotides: TGTGCCAGCAGTTTATTTGTAAACCAAGAGACCCAGTACTTC.